This T cell receptor (beta chain) was recorded in a study of shared clonotypes between healthy human individuals. Study observations and caveats: Generally, naive subsets (rather than memory subsets) showed larger estimated richness. There were few donors, and this limited the genetic and exposure-history diversity represented. Though the depth was large, rarefaction showed that sorted-subset sequencing was incomplete.

About this clone itself: Its antigen is currently unknown.

Libraries were prepared by immunoSEQ multiplex PCR; TCRdb keeps only in-frame clonotypes and omits some of them. This sample has about 2.1 million clones, with just under 95% found just once. CD45RO-negative CD8 cells positively selected for CCR7 made up the naive population, which excluded terminally differentiated effector memory CD45RA+ cells. The trim removed 0 bases at V and 0 bases at J, leaving 5 bases unmatched. The CDR3 is 18 residues long. The germline V gene encodes CDR1 LGHNA and CDR2 YNFKEQ. The chain uses TRBV4-2 and TRBJ1-1; TRBD1 matches at 12 bases. This receptor was obtained from a man between 18 and 35 years old in good health. Some clones in this sample may be carry-over from other donors' samples. Sequenced input: naive CD8+ T cells from PBMCs. The CDR3 here is CASSQDGTGGEMNTEAFF. Here the CDR3 DNA reads TGTGCCAGCAGCCAAGATGGGACAGGGGGCGAGATGAACACTGAAGCTTTCTTT.